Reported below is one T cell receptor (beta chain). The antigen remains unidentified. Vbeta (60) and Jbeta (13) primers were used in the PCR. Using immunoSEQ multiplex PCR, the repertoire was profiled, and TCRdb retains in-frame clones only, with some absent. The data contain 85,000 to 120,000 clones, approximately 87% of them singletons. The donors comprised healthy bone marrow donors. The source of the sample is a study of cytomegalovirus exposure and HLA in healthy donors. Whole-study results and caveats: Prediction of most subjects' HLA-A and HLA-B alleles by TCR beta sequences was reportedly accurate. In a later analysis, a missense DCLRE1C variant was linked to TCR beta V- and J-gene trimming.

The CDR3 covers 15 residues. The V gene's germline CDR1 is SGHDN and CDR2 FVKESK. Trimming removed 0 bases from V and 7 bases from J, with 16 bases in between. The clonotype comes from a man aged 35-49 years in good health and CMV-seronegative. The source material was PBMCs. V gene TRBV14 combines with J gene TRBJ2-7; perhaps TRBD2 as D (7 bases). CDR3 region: CASSQDGRGPGEQYF. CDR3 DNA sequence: TGTGCCAGCAGCCAAGATGGGCGGGGGCCGGGGGAGCAGTACTTC.